This TCR beta chain comes out of a study of neurological immune-mediated disorders. With 10-nucleotide random UMIs, 5'RACE was used to make the cDNA. Each CDR3 protein is one row after TCRdb ran MiXCR on the 5' RACE reads. There are 77,000 or so distinct CDR3 sequences in the sample; roughly 9.9% occur only once, and around 1.7% lies in the top ten. This CDR3 comprises 17 residues. The J segment lost 2 bases and the V segment lost 10 bases, leaving 15 bases of the junction unmatched. Looked up from germline, CDR1 is SNHLY and CDR2 is FYNNEI. This clonotype was seen ten or more times. The V and J genes are TRBV2 and TRBJ2-2; 8 nucleotides align to TRBD2. The TCR was taken from a man aged 50 to 59 in good health. The sequenced sample was PBMCs. The CDR3 bases are TGTGCCACCCCGAGGGGGGAGCGGGGGACCAACACCGGGGAGCTGTTTTTT. Translated, it gives CATPRGERGTNTGELFF.